This is a list of T cell receptor beta chains from one sample in a study of blood T cell repertoires in COVID-19. TCRdb's table, derived via immunoSEQ multiplex PCR, lists solely in-frame clones and lacks some. The table lists 150,000 to 200,000 clones, roughly 80% of them singletons. The sample taken for sequencing was peripheral blood. The receptors originated from an elderly woman with acute or convalescent COVID-19. Both conserved end residues are part of each CDR3. The order of the fields is D gene, clone size, J gene, V gene, CDR3 protein, CDR3 DNA. A D gene is named only where the DNA matches it firmly. Some rows mark clone size as missing; the rest say once, few, many or name a class of expanded clone.

d_call: TRBD1; clone_size: -; j_call: TRBJ2-5; v_call: TRBV6-2/TRBV6-3; cdr3_aa: CASSRQGWGETQYF; cdr3_nt: TGTGCCAGCAGCCGACAGGGTTGGGGGGAGACCCAGTACTTC
d_call: -; clone_size: -; j_call: TRBJ2-1; v_call: TRBV10-2; cdr3_aa: CASRPNSGSSYNEQFF; cdr3_nt: TGCGCCAGCAGACCAAATAGCGGCAGCTCCTACAATGAGCAGTTCTTC
d_call: -; clone_size: -; j_call: TRBJ1-2; v_call: TRBV30; cdr3_aa: CAWRADNYGYTF; cdr3_nt: TGTGCCTGGAGGGCCGATAACTATGGCTACACCTTC
d_call: TRBD1; clone_size: once; j_call: TRBJ2-2; v_call: TRBV18; cdr3_aa: CASSQRQGVGELFF; cdr3_nt: TGTGCCAGCTCACAGCGACAGGGAGTCGGGGAGCTGTTTTTT
d_call: TRBD1; clone_size: -; j_call: TRBJ1-6; v_call: TRBV2; cdr3_aa: CASSERGQSYNSPLHF; cdr3_nt: TGTGCCAGCAGTGAAAGGGGACAGTCCTATAATTCACCCCTCCACTTT
d_call: TRBD1; clone_size: once; j_call: TRBJ1-4; v_call: TRBV7-2; cdr3_aa: CASSLAGQGANEKLFF; cdr3_nt: TGTGCCAGCAGCTTAGCCGGCCAGGGGGCAAATGAAAAACTGTTTTTT
d_call: -; clone_size: -; j_call: TRBJ2-2; v_call: TRBV10-2; cdr3_aa: CASSANRNTGELFF; cdr3_nt: TGCGCCAGCAGTGCTAACAGGAACACCGGGGAGCTGTTTTTT
d_call: -; clone_size: -; j_call: TRBJ1-5; v_call: TRBV19; cdr3_aa: CASSTGGGNQPQHF; cdr3_nt: TGTGCCAGTAGCACGGGGGGGGGCAATCAGCCCCAGCATTTT
d_call: TRBD1; clone_size: -; j_call: TRBJ1-5; v_call: TRBV4-1; cdr3_aa: CASSQEPGRGLNQPQHF; cdr3_nt: TGCGCCAGCAGCCAAGAGCCCGGCAGGGGGCTGAATCAGCCCCAGCATTTT
d_call: -; clone_size: -; j_call: TRBJ1-3; v_call: TRBV27; cdr3_aa: CASRPQGAGNTIYF; cdr3_nt: TGTGCCAGCAGGCCCCAGGGCGCTGGAAACACCATATATTTT
d_call: TRBD2; clone_size: -; j_call: TRBJ2-7; v_call: TRBV6-2/TRBV6-3; cdr3_aa: CASSYAGGPYEQYF; cdr3_nt: TGTGCCAGCAGTTACGCGGGAGGGCCCTACGAGCAGTACTTC
d_call: -; clone_size: -; j_call: TRBJ2-3; v_call: TRBV29-1; cdr3_aa: CSVRQVGLTDTQYF; cdr3_nt: TGCAGCGTGCGACAGGTGGGGCTCACAGATACGCAGTATTTT
d_call: -; clone_size: -; j_call: TRBJ2-1; v_call: TRBV6-2/TRBV6-3; cdr3_aa: CASSVSDEQFF; cdr3_nt: TGTGCCAGCAGTGTGAGTGATGAGCAGTTCTTC
d_call: -; clone_size: -; j_call: TRBJ2-5; v_call: TRBV30; cdr3_aa: CAWSVPQVQETQYF; cdr3_nt: TGTGCCTGGAGTGTACCGCAGGTCCAAGAGACCCAGTACTTC
d_call: TRBD1; clone_size: -; j_call: TRBJ1-1; v_call: TRBV29-1; cdr3_aa: CSSHRGRTEAFF; cdr3_nt: TGCAGCTCTCACAGGGGGCGAACTGAAGCTTTCTTT
d_call: -; clone_size: -; j_call: TRBJ1-2; v_call: TRBV11-2; cdr3_aa: CASRGTGTYSGYTF; cdr3_nt: TGTGCCAGCAGGGGAACCGGGACATACTCTGGCTACACCTTC
d_call: TRBD1; clone_size: -; j_call: TRBJ2-3; v_call: TRBV29-1; cdr3_aa: CSVGTGVGTDTQYF; cdr3_nt: TGCAGCGTCGGGACAGGGGTGGGCACAGATACGCAGTATTTT
d_call: TRBD2; clone_size: -; j_call: TRBJ2-7; v_call: TRBV7-2; cdr3_aa: CASSVLSGTSAYEQYF; cdr3_nt: TGTGCCAGCAGCGTCTTATCCGGGACTAGCGCCTACGAGCAGTACTTC
d_call: -; clone_size: -; j_call: TRBJ2-7; v_call: TRBV19; cdr3_aa: CASSIFSGRLPYEQYF; cdr3_nt: TGTGCCAGTAGTATATTTAGTGGGAGGTTACCCTACGAGCAGTACTTC
d_call: TRBD2; clone_size: -; j_call: TRBJ2-5; v_call: TRBV19; cdr3_aa: CASSPLAGPETQYF; cdr3_nt: TGTGCCAGTAGTCCCCTAGCGGGGCCAGAGACCCAGTACTTC
d_call: -; clone_size: -; j_call: TRBJ1-2; v_call: TRBV9; cdr3_aa: CASSALSGVGDYGYTF; cdr3_nt: TGTGCCAGCAGCGCCCTTTCGGGGGTGGGCGACTATGGCTACACCTTC
d_call: -; clone_size: -; j_call: TRBJ1-1; v_call: TRBV6-1; cdr3_aa: CASSDRGLGAFF; cdr3_nt: TGTGCCAGCAGTGACAGGGGTCTTGGAGCTTTCTTT
d_call: -; clone_size: -; j_call: TRBJ1-4; v_call: TRBV5-4; cdr3_aa: CASSPGRATNEKLFF; cdr3_nt: TGTGCCAGCAGCCCCGGGAGAGCAACTAATGAAAAACTGTTTTTT
d_call: -; clone_size: -; j_call: TRBJ1-5; v_call: TRBV27; cdr3_aa: CASSSQGHNQPQHF; cdr3_nt: TGTGCCAGCAGTTCTCAGGGCCACAATCAGCCCCAGCATTTT
d_call: -; clone_size: -; j_call: TRBJ2-7; v_call: TRBV27; cdr3_aa: CASSLDSAVSYEQYF; cdr3_nt: TGTGCCAGCAGTTTGGACAGCGCCGTCTCCTACGAGCAGTACTTC
d_call: -; clone_size: -; j_call: TRBJ1-1; v_call: TRBV5-1; cdr3_aa: CASSLYMGATEAFF; cdr3_nt: TGCGCCAGCAGCTTGTACATGGGGGCGACTGAAGCTTTCTTT
d_call: TRBD1; clone_size: -; j_call: TRBJ2-7; v_call: TRBV2; cdr3_aa: CASSPGTGSYEQYF; cdr3_nt: TGTGCCAGCAGTCCCGGGACAGGGTCCTACGAGCAGTACTTC
d_call: -; clone_size: -; j_call: TRBJ2-7; v_call: TRBV5-1; cdr3_aa: CASSLGAGGEQYF; cdr3_nt: TGCGCCAGCAGCTTGGGGGCAGGAGGCGAGCAGTACTTC
d_call: TRBD2; clone_size: -; j_call: TRBJ2-3; v_call: TRBV6-1; cdr3_aa: CASSASGGISTDTQYF; cdr3_nt: TGTGCCAGCAGTGCGAGCGGGGGCATCTCCACAGATACGCAGTATTTT
d_call: TRBD2; clone_size: -; j_call: TRBJ2-1; v_call: TRBV9; cdr3_aa: CASSPLASGRHSYNEQFF; cdr3_nt: TGTGCCAGCAGCCCCTTGGCTAGCGGGAGGCACTCCTACAATGAGCAGTTCTTC
d_call: -; clone_size: -; j_call: TRBJ2-3; v_call: TRBV19; cdr3_aa: CASSATGRGTQYF; cdr3_nt: TGTGCCAGTAGCGCTACAGGGCGAGGCACGCAGTATTTT
d_call: -; clone_size: few; j_call: TRBJ1-5; v_call: TRBV30; cdr3_aa: CAWSVGTPNQPQHF; cdr3_nt: TGTGCCTGGAGTGTAGGGACACCTAATCAGCCCCAGCATTTT
d_call: -; clone_size: -; j_call: TRBJ1-1; v_call: TRBV12-3/TRBV12-4; cdr3_aa: CASLRGTNTEAFF; cdr3_nt: TGTGCCAGCCTCAGAGGTACGAACACTGAAGCTTTCTTT
d_call: -; clone_size: -; j_call: TRBJ2-2; v_call: TRBV28; cdr3_aa: CAAQQENTGELFF; cdr3_nt: TGTGCCGCCCAGCAGGAGAACACCGGGGAGCTGTTTTTT
d_call: TRBD1; clone_size: -; j_call: TRBJ2-7; v_call: TRBV7-9; cdr3_aa: CASSFFFRDRDEQYF; cdr3_nt: TGTGCCAGCAGCTTTTTCTTCCGGGACAGGGACGAGCAGTACTTC
d_call: TRBD1; clone_size: -; j_call: TRBJ1-2; v_call: TRBV19; cdr3_aa: CASSFGQGGYTF; cdr3_nt: TGTGCCAGTAGTTTCGGACAGGGGGGCTACACCTTC
d_call: TRBD1; clone_size: -; j_call: TRBJ2-1; v_call: TRBV6-1; cdr3_aa: CASSEGQKYNEQFF; cdr3_nt: TGTGCCAGCAGTGAGGGACAGAAGTACAATGAGCAGTTCTTC
d_call: -; clone_size: -; j_call: TRBJ1-4; v_call: TRBV28; cdr3_aa: CASSLQQGYEKLFF; cdr3_nt: TGTGCCAGCAGTTTACAGCAGGGGTATGAAAAACTGTTTTTT
d_call: TRBD1; clone_size: -; j_call: TRBJ1-2; v_call: TRBV2; cdr3_aa: CASSQGTGPYGYTF; cdr3_nt: TGTGCCAGCAGTCAAGGGACAGGACCCTATGGCTACACCTTC
d_call: TRBD1; clone_size: -; j_call: TRBJ1-4; v_call: TRBV29-1; cdr3_aa: CSVEDGQGEGEKLFF; cdr3_nt: TGCAGCGTTGAAGATGGACAGGGTGAGGGTGAAAAACTGTTTTTT
d_call: TRBD1; clone_size: many; j_call: TRBJ2-7; v_call: TRBV5-1; cdr3_aa: CASTIGQASEQYF; cdr3_nt: TGCGCCAGCACCATTGGACAGGCCAGCGAGCAGTACTTC
d_call: TRBD1; clone_size: -; j_call: TRBJ2-1; v_call: TRBV18; cdr3_aa: CASLGTGANEQFF; cdr3_nt: TGTGCCAGCTTAGGGACAGGGGCCAATGAGCAGTTCTTC
d_call: -; clone_size: -; j_call: TRBJ2-7; v_call: TRBV7-9; cdr3_aa: CASSESGTPYEQYF; cdr3_nt: TGTGCCAGCAGCGAGTCCGGGACACCCTACGAGCAGTACTTC
d_call: -; clone_size: -; j_call: TRBJ1-1; v_call: TRBV5-1; cdr3_aa: CASSLTGNTEAFF; cdr3_nt: TGCGCCAGCAGCTTGACAGGGAACACTGAAGCTTTCTTT
d_call: TRBD2; clone_size: -; j_call: TRBJ2-3; v_call: TRBV7-8; cdr3_aa: CASVGLAGFTDTQYF; cdr3_nt: TGTGCCAGCGTCGGACTAGCGGGGTTCACAGATACGCAGTATTTT
d_call: -; clone_size: -; j_call: TRBJ2-5; v_call: TRBV4-1; cdr3_aa: CASSQGRAGQETQYF; cdr3_nt: TGCGCCAGCAGCCAAGGTCGGGCAGGGCAAGAGACCCAGTACTTC
d_call: -; clone_size: -; j_call: TRBJ2-1; v_call: TRBV20-1; cdr3_aa: CSASEHNEQFF; cdr3_nt: TGCAGTGCTAGCGAGCACAATGAGCAGTTCTTC
d_call: -; clone_size: -; j_call: TRBJ1-5; v_call: TRBV28; cdr3_aa: CASSSPGTPVQPQHF; cdr3_nt: TGTGCCAGCAGTTCCCCCGGGACACCGGTCCAGCCCCAGCATTTT
d_call: -; clone_size: few; j_call: TRBJ2-1; v_call: TRBV6-2/TRBV6-3; cdr3_aa: CASSYVAGSYNEQFF; cdr3_nt: TGTGCCAGCAGTTACGTGGCGGGAAGTTACAATGAGCAGTTCTTC
d_call: TRBD1; clone_size: -; j_call: TRBJ2-1; v_call: TRBV19; cdr3_aa: CASSIGTGDYNEQFF; cdr3_nt: TGTGCCAGTAGTATAGGGACAGGAGATTACAATGAGCAGTTCTTC
d_call: -; clone_size: few; j_call: TRBJ2-5; v_call: TRBV19; cdr3_aa: CASSPEQGRSQYF; cdr3_nt: TGTGCCAGTAGTCCAGAACAGGGGAGGTCCCAGTACTTC
d_call: TRBD1; clone_size: -; j_call: TRBJ2-1; v_call: TRBV4-1; cdr3_aa: CASSLAPGTGEFF; cdr3_nt: TGCGCCAGCAGCCTTGCACCCGGGACAGGGGAGTTCTTC
d_call: TRBD2; clone_size: -; j_call: TRBJ2-4; v_call: TRBV7-2; cdr3_aa: CASRAGAAKNIQYF; cdr3_nt: TGTGCCAGCAGAGCGGGGGCAGCCAAAAACATTCAGTACTTC
d_call: -; clone_size: -; j_call: TRBJ2-1; v_call: TRBV30; cdr3_aa: CAWRGLFQGGEQFF; cdr3_nt: TGTGCCTGGAGGGGACTATTCCAAGGGGGGGAGCAGTTCTTC
d_call: -; clone_size: -; j_call: TRBJ1-1; v_call: TRBV6-5; cdr3_aa: CASEGGVNTEAFF; cdr3_nt: TGTGCCAGCGAAGGGGGGGTGAACACTGAAGCTTTCTTT
d_call: TRBD1; clone_size: once; j_call: TRBJ2-7; v_call: TRBV10-3; cdr3_aa: CAINHDREYEQYF; cdr3_nt: TGTGCCATCAATCACGACAGGGAGTACGAGCAGTACTTC
d_call: -; clone_size: -; j_call: TRBJ2-7; v_call: TRBV20-1; cdr3_aa: CSASGASYYEQYF; cdr3_nt: TGCAGTGCTAGTGGGGCCAGCTACTACGAGCAGTACTTC
d_call: TRBD1; clone_size: -; j_call: TRBJ2-7; v_call: TRBV28; cdr3_aa: CASIRSGGTGAYEQYF; cdr3_nt: TGTGCCAGCATTCGTTCGGGGGGGACAGGGGCCTACGAGCAGTACTTC
d_call: -; clone_size: once; j_call: TRBJ2-7; v_call: TRBV7-9; cdr3_aa: CASSPRRGLSSYEQYF; cdr3_nt: TGTGCCAGCAGCCCCCGGCGGGGGCTGAGCTCCTACGAGCAGTACTTC
d_call: TRBD1; clone_size: -; j_call: TRBJ2-7; v_call: TRBV24-1; cdr3_aa: CATSDQGEPGGQYF; cdr3_nt: TGTGCCACCAGTGACCAGGGGGAACCTGGGGGGCAGTACTTC